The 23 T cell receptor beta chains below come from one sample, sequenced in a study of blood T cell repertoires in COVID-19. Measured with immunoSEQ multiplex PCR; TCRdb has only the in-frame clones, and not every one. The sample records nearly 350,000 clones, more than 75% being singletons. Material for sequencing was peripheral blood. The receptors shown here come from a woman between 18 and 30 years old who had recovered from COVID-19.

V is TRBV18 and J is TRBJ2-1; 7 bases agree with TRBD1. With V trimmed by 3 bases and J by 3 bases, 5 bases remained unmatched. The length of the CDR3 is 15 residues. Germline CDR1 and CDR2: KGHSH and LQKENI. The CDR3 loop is CASSPRGTDYNEQFF. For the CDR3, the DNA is TGTGCCAGCTCACCTCGAGGGACAGACTACAATGAGCAGTTCTTC.

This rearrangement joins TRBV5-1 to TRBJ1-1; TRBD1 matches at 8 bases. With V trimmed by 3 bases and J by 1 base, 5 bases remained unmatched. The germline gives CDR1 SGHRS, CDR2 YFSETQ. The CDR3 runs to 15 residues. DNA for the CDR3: TGCGCCAGCAGCTGGTCAGGACAGGGGAACACTGAAGCTTTCTTT. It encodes CASSWSGQGNTEAFF.

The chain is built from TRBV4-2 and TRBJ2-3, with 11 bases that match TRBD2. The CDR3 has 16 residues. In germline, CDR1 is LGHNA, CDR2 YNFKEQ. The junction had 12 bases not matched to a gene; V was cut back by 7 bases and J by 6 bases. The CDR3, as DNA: TGTGCCAGCACCGCGTCGTCTAGCGGGAGGTTGGATACGCAGTATTTT. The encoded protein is CASTASSSGRLDTQYF.

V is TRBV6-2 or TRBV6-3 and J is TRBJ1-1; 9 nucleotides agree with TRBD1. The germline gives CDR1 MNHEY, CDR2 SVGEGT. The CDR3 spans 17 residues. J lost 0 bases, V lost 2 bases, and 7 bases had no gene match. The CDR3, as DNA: TGTGCCAGCAGTTACCTCCGGGACAGGGTAATGAACACTGAAGCTTTCTTT. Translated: CASSYLRDRVMNTEAFF.

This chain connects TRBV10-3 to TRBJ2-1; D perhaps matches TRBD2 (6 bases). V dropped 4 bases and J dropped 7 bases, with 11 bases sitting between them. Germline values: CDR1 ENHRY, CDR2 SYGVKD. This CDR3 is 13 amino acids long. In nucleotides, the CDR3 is TGTGCCATCAGTGCCCGGGAGTTTAATGAGCAGTTCTTC. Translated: CAISAREFNEQFF.

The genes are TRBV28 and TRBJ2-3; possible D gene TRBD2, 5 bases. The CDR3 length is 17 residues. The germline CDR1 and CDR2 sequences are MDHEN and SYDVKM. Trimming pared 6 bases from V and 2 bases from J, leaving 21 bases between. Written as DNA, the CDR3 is TGTGCCAGCAGCCCTCCGGCGAGGCTAGCTGACACAGATACGCAGTATTTT. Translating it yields CASSPPARLADTDTQYF.

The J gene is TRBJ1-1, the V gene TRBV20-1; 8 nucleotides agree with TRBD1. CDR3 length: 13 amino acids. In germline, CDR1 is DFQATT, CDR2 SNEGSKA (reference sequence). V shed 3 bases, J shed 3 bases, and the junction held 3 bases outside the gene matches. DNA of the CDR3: TGCAGTGCTAGTTACAGGGGGGACACTGAAGCTTTCTTT. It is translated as CSASYRGDTEAFF.

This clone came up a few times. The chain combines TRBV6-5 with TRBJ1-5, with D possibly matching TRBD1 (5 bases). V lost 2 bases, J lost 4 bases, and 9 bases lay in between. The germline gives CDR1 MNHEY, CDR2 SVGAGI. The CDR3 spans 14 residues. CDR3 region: CASSYGGTNQPQHF. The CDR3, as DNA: TGTGCCAGCAGTTACGGGGGGACTAATCAGCCCCAGCATTTT.

This CDR3 reads CAWSFGEQETQYF. DNA of the CDR3: TGTGCCTGGAGTTTCGGGGAACAAGAGACCCAGTACTTC. The genes are TRBV30 and TRBJ2-5, with D maybe TRBD2 (5 bases). This CDR3 region has 13 residues. Trimming cost V 2 bases and J 2 bases, with 9 bases left between them. The germline V gene encodes CDR1 GTSNPN and CDR2 SVGIG (reference sequence).

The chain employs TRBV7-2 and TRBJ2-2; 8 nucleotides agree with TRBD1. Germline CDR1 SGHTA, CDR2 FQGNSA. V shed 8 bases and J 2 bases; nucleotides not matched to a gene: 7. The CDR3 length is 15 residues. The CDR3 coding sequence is TGTGCCAGCTCTTCTCCAGGGGGCAACACCGGGGAGCTGTTTTTT. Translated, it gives CASSSPGGNTGELFF.

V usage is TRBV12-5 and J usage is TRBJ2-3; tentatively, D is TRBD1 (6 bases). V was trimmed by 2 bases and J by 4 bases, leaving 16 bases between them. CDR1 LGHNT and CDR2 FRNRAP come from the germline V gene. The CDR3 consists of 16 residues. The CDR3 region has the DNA TGTGCTAGTGGTTTGAGTCGGGGCAGGGGAGCAGATACGCAGTATTTT. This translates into CASGLSRGRGADTQYF. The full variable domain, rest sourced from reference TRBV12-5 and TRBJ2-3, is DARVTQTPRHKVTEMGQEVTMRCQPILGHNTVFWYRQTMMQGLELLAYFRNRAPLDDSGMPKDRFSAEMPDATLATLKIQPSEPRDSAVYFCASGLSRGRGADTQYFGPGTRLTVL.

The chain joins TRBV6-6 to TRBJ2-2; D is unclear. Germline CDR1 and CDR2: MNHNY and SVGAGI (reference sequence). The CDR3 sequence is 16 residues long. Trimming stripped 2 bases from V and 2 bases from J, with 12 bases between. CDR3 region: CASSYGSHTNTGELFF. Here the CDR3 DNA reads TGTGCCAGCAGTTACGGTTCTCATACAAACACCGGGGAGCTGTTTTTT.

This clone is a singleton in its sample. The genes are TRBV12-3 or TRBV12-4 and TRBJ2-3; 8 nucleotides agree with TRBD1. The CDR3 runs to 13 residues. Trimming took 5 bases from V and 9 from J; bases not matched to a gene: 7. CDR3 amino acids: CASSITRGRTQYF. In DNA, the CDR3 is TGTGCCAGCAGTATAACCAGGGGGCGCACGCAGTATTTT.

In DNA, the CDR3 is TGTGCCAGCAGCTTACCAGGACTATACCAAGAGACCCAGTACTTC. Its protein product is CASSLPGLYQETQYF. The chain carries TRBV11-3 and TRBJ2-5, with D perhaps matching TRBD2 (6 bases). V dropped 2 bases and J dropped 0 bases, with 10 bases sitting between them. CDR1 is SGHNT and CDR2 is YENEEA in the germline V gene. CDR3 length: 15 residues.

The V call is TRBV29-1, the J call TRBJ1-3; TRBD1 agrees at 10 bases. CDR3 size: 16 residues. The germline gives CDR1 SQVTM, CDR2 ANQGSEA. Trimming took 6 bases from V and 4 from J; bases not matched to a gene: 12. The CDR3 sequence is CSVYGTGDVSGNTIYF. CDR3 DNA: TGCAGCGTATATGGGACAGGGGATGTTTCCGGAAACACCATATATTTT.

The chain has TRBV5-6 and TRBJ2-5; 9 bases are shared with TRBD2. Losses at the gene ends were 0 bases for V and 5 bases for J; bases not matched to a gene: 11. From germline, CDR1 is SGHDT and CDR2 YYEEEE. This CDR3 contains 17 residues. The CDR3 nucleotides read TGTGCCAGCAGCTTGGGTGGTTCTAGCGGGATCGTCGAGACCCAGTACTTC. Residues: CASSLGGSSGIVETQYF.

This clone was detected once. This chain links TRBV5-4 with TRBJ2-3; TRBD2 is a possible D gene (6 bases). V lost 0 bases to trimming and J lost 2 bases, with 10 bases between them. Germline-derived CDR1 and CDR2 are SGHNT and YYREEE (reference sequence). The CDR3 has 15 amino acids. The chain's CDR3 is CASSLGIADTDTQYF. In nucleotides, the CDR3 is TGTGCCAGCAGCTTGGGGATAGCGGACACAGATACGCAGTATTTT.

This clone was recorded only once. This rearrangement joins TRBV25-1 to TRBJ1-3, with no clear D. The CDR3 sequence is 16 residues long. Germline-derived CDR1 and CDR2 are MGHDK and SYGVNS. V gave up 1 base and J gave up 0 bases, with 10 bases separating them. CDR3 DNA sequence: TGTGCCAGCAGTGAATCAGGCTTCAGCTCTGGAAACACCATATATTTT. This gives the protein CASSESGFSSGNTIYF. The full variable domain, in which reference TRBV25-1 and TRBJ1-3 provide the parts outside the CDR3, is EADIYQTPRYLVIGTGKKITLECSQTMGHDKMYWYQQDPGMELHLIHYSYGVNSTEKGDLSSESTVSRIRTEHFPLTLESARPSHTSQYLCASSESGFSSGNTIYFGEGSWLTVV.

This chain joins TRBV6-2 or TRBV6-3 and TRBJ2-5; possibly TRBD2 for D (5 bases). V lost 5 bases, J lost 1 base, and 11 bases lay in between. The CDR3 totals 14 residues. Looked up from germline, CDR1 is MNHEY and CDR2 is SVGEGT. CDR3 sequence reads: CASSTRTPQETQYF. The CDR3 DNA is TGTGCCAGCAGTACTAGGACCCCCCAAGAGACCCAGTACTTC.

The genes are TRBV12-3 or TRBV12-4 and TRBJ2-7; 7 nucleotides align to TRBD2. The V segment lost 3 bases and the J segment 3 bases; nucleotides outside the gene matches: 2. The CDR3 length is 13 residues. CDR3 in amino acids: CASSFGGFYEQYV. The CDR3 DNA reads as TGTGCCAGCAGTTTCGGGGGGTTCTACGAGCAGTACGTC.

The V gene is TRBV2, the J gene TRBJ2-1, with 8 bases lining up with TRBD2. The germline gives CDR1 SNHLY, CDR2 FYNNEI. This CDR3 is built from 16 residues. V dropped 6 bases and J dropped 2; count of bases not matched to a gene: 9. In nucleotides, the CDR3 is TGTGCCAGCAGGAAGGGGCTAGCGGGCACCTACAATGAGCAGTTCTTC. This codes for CASRKGLAGTYNEQFF.

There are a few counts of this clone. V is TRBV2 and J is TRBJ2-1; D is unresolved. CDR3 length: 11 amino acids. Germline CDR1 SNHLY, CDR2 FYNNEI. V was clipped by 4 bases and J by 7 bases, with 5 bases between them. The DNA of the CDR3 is TGTGCCAGCAGTGTAGTAAATGAGCAGTTCTTC. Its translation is CASSVVNEQFF.

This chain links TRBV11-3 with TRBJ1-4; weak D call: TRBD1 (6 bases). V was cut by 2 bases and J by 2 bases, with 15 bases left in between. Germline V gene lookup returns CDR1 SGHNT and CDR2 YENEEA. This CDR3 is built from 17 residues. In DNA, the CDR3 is TGTGCCAGCAGCTTAAGTCAAGGGGGTTGGACTAATGAAAAACTGTTTTTT. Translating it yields CASSLSQGGWTNEKLFF.